The next 3 T cell receptor beta chains were all read from a single sample in a study of regulatory T cells in long-lasting Graves disease. The time point here: persistent/refractory GD, antithyroid drugs over 5 years with positive TRAb. Isolated PBMC RNA provided the starting material for the TCR library. Arm-PCR of CDR3 regions and iRepertoire HTBI primers were the basis on which TCR beta libraries were built. Each CDR3 protein is one row after TCRdb ran MiXCR on the multiplex PCR reads. In the table there are more than 650,000 distinct CDR3 sequences, about 32% of which are singletons. Source: peripheral blood mononuclear cells (PBMCs), taken when the disease was refractory, from a patient treated with antithyroid drugs. The receptors shown here come from a female donor with Graves disease.

On this clonotype itself: The conserved phenylalanine or tryptophan is not found at the CDR3 terminus, so this likely reflects a read error. The V gene is TRBV28, the J gene TRBJ1-6, with 7 nucleotides matching TRBD1. Trimming removed 6 bases from V and 6 bases from J; junction bases left unmatched: 5. Germline V gene lookup returns CDR1 MDHEN and CDR2 SYDVKM. The CDR3 is 14 residues long. In DNA form, the CDR3 reads TGTGCCAGCAGGTTGACAGGGCCTAATTCACCCCTCCACGTT. Translation gives CASRLTGPNSPLHV.

This clonotype was recorded at least ten times. The gene calls are TRBV11-2 and TRBJ2-7; D is ambiguous. Looked up from germline, CDR1 is SGHAT and CDR2 is FQNNGV. V was trimmed by 2 bases and J by 5 bases, leaving 16 bases between them. The CDR3 sequence is 15 residues long. CDR3 nucleotide sequence: TGTGCCAGCAGCTTACGGGCTGGCCCATGGGACGAGCAGTACTTC. Amino acid sequence: CASSLRAGPWDEQYF.

This clonotype appeared many times. The chain carries TRBV12-3 or TRBV12-4 and TRBJ1-2; 12 bases line up with TRBD1. This CDR3 comprises 15 residues. The V gene end was trimmed by 6 bases and the J gene end by 8 bases; junction bases not matched to a gene: 10. As DNA, the CDR3 is TGTGCCAGCAGCAATTCCGGGACAGGGGGCCGAGGCTACACCTTC. Translated, it gives CASSNSGTGGRGYTF.